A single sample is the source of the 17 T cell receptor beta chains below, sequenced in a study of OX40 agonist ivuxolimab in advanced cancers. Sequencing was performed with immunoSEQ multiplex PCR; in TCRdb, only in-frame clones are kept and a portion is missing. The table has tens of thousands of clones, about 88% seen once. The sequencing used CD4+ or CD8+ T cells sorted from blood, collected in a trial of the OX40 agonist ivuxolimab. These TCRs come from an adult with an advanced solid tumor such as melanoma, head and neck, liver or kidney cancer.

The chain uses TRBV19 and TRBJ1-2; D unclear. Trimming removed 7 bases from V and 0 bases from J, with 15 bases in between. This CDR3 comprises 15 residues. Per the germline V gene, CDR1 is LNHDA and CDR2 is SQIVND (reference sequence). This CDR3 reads CASTLFSLANYGYTF. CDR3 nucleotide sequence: TGTGCCAGTACTTTGTTCTCGCTAGCTAACTATGGCTACACCTTC.

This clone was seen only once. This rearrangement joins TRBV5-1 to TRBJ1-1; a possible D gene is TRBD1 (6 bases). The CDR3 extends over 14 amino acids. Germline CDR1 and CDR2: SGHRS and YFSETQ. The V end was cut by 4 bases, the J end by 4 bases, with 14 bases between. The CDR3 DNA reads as TGCGCCAGCAGCCCCGACAGGATCGTCACTGAAGCTTTCTTT. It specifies CASSPDRIVTEAFF.

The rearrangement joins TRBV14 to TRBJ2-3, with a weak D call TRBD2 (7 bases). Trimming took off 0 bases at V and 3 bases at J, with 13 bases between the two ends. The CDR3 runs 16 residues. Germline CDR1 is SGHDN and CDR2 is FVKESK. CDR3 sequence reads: CASSQESGGATDTQYF. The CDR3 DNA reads TGTGCCAGCAGCCAAGAATCGGGGGGCGCGACAGATACGCAGTATTTT.

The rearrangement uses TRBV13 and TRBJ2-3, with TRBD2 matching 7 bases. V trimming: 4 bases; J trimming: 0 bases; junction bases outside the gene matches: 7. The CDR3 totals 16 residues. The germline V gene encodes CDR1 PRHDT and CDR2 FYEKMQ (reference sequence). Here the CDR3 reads CASSSGGFFSTDTQYF. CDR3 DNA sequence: TGTGCCAGCAGCTCGGGAGGATTCTTCAGCACAGATACGCAGTATTTT. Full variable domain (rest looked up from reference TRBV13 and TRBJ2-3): AAGVIQSPRHLIKEKRETATLKCYPIPRHDTVYWYQQGPGQDPQFLISFYEKMQSDKGSIPDRFSAQQFSDYHSELNMSSLELGDSALYFCASSSGGFFSTDTQYFGPGTRLTVL.

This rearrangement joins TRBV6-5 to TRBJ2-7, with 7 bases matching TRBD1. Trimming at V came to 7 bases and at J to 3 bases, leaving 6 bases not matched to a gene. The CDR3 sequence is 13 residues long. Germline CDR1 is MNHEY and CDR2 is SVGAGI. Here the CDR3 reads CASNLRTGYEQYF. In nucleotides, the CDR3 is TGTGCCAGCAACCTTCGGACAGGCTACGAGCAGTACTTC.

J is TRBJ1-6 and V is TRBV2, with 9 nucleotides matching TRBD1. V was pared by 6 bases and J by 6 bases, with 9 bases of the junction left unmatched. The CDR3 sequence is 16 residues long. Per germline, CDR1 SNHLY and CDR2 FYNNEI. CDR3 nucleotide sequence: TGTGCCAGCAGGGATGGGACAGGGCCTTTTAATTCACCCCTCCACTTT. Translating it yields CASRDGTGPFNSPLHF. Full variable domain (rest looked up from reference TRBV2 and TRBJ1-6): EPEVTQTPSHQVTQMGQEVILRCVPISNHLYFYWYRQILGQKVEFLVSFYNNEISEKSEIFDDQFSVERPDGSNFTLKIRSTKLEDSAMYFCASRDGTGPFNSPLHFGNGTRLTVT.

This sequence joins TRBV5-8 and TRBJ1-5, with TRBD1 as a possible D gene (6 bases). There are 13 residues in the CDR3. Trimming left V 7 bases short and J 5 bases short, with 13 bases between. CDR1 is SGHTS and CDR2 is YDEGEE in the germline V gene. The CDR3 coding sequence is TGTGCCAGCGGTTTACAGGGCTATCAGCCCCAGCATTTT. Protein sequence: CASGLQGYQPQHF.

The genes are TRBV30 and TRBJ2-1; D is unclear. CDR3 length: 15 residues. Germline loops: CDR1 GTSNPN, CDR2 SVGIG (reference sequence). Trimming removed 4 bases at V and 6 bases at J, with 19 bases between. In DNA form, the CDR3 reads TGTGCCTGGAACCCGGACGGCCGAGTGGGCAATGAGCAGTTCTTC. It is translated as CAWNPDGRVGNEQFF.

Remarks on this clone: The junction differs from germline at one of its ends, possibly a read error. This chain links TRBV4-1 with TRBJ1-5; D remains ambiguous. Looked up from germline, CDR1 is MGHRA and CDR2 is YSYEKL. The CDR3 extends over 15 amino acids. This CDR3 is CASSQEGPDNRPQHF. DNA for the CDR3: TGCGCCAGCAGCCAAGAAGGGCCCGATAATCGGCCCCAGCATTTT.

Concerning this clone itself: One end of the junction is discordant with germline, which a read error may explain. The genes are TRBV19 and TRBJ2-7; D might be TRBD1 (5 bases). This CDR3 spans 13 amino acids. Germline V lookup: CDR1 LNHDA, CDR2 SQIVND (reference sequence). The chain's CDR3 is CASSLEQAYEQYF. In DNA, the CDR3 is TGTGCCAGTAGTTTAGAACAGGCATACGAGCAGTACTTC.

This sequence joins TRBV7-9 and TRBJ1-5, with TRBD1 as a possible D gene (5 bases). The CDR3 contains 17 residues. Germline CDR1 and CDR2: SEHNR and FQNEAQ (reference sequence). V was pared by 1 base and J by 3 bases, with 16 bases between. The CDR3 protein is CASSLGAGSLNNQPQHF. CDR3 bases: TGTGCCAGCAGCTTAGGCGCAGGGTCTCTTAACAATCAGCCCCAGCATTTT. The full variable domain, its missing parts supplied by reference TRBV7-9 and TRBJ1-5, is DTGVSQNPRHKITKRGQNVTFRCDPISEHNRLYWYRQTLGQGPEFLTYFQNEAQLEKSRLLSDRFSAERPKGSFSTLEIQRTEQGDSAMYLCASSLGAGSLNNQPQHFGDGTRLSIL.

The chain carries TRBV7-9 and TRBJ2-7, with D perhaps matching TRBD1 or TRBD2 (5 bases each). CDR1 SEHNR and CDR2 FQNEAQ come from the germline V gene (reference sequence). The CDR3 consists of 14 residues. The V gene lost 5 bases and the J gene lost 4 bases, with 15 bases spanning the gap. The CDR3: CASSPRDGAYEQYF. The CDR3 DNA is TGTGCCAGCAGCCCCCGGGACGGAGCTTACGAGCAGTACTTC.

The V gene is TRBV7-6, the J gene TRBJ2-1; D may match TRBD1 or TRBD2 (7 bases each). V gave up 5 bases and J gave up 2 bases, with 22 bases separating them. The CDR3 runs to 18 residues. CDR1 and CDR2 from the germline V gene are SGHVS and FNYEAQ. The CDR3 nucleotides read TGTGCCAGCAGCCCCAGGGGGGGCGGGGGTTTAGCCTACAATGAGCAGTTCTTC. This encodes CASSPRGGGGLAYNEQFF.

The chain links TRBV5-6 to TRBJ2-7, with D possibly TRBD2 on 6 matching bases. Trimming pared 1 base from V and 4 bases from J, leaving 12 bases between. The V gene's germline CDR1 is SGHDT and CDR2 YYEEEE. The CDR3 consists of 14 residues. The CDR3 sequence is CASSLRGFRYEQYF. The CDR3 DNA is TGTGCCAGCAGCTTGCGGGGGTTCCGATACGAGCAGTACTTC.

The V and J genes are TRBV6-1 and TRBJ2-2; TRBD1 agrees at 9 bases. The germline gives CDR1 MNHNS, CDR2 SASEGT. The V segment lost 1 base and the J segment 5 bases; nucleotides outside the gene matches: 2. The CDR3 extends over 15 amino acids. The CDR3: CASSEGGTGTGELFF. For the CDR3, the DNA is TGTGCCAGCAGTGAAGGTGGGACAGGGACCGGGGAGCTGTTTTTT.

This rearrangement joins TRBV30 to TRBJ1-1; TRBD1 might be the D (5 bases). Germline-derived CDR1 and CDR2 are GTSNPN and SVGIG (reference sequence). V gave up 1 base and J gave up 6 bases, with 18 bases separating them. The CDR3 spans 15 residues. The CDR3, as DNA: TGTGCCTGGAGTGGCACAGGCAGGGAAGGGGCTGAAGCTTTCTTT. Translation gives CAWSGTGREGAEAFF. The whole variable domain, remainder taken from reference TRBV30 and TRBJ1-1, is SQTIHQWPATLVQPVGSPLSLECTVEGTSNPNLYWYRQAAGRGLQLLFYSVGIGQISSEVPQNLSASRPQDRQFILSSKKLLLSDSGFYLCAWSGTGREGAEAFFGQGTRLTVV.

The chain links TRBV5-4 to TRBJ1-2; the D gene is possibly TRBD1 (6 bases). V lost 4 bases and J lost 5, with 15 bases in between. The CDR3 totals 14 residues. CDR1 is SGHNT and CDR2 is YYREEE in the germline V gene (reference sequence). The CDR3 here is CASSLPGVGYGYTF. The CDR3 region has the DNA TGTGCCAGCAGCCTCCCAGGGGTGGGTTATGGCTACACCTTC.